This passage covers 30 T cell receptor beta chains from one sample sequenced in a study of blood T cell repertoires in COVID-19. The method was immunoSEQ multiplex PCR; TCRdb's version includes in-frame clones alone and lacks a portion of them. The sample has some 48,000 clones, roughly nine tenths seen once; the top ten hold roughly 25%. Material for sequencing was peripheral blood. Receptors were obtained from an elderly woman in a cohort sampled during active or convalescent COVID-19.

The chain combines TRBV30 with TRBJ2-7, with 8 bases aligning to TRBD1. V shed 2 bases, J shed 3 bases, and the junction held 18 bases outside the gene matches. Looked up from germline, CDR1 is GTSNPN and CDR2 is SVGIG (reference sequence). The CDR3 length is 18 residues. The chain's CDR3 is CAWSTIGGAGQGIYEQYF. The CDR3 nucleotides read TGTGCCTGGAGTACGATAGGTGGTGCCGGACAGGGAATCTACGAGCAGTACTTC.

The chain couples TRBV10-2 to TRBJ1-1; no clear D gene. Trimming removed 10 bases from V and 0 bases from J, with 15 bases in between. The germline V gene has CDR1 WSHSY and CDR2 SAAADI. This CDR3 has 14 amino acids. The CDR3 protein is CATFLGLMNTEAFF. As DNA, the CDR3 is TGCGCCACTTTTTTGGGCCTAATGAACACTGAAGCTTTCTTT.

This CDR3 is CACPFLGRGAYGYTF. The CDR3 coding sequence is TGTGCCTGCCCCTTCTTGGGCAGGGGAGCCTATGGCTACACCTTC. The chain joins TRBV30 to TRBJ1-2; tentative D call: TRBD1 (6 bases). Deletions cut 6 bases from V and 4 bases from J, with 21 bases between. Germline loops: CDR1 GTSNPN, CDR2 SVGIG (reference sequence). This CDR3 has 15 amino acids.

CDR3 nucleotide sequence: TGTGCCAGCAGCACCACTCAGACTAGCGGAGGGACGTCCTACAATGAGCAGTTCTTC. It is translated as CASSTTQTSGGTSYNEQFF. The chain combines TRBV21-1 with TRBJ2-1; the table gives TRBD2 as D, unverified against the DNA. TRBV21-1 is marked as a pseudogene. This CDR3 comprises 19 residues.

This clone was seen once. DNA for the CDR3: TGTGCCAGCAGCCCGAACCTAGGACTGACGAACACCGGGGAGCTGTTTTTT. Amino acid sequence: CASSPNLGLTNTGELFF. This chain joins TRBV11-2 and TRBJ2-2; D is possibly TRBD2 (5 bases). Trimming took 5 bases from V and 0 from J, leaving 16 bases between them. Germline CDR1 and CDR2: SGHAT and FQNNGV. The CDR3 spans 17 residues. Complete variable domain (other parts from reference TRBV11-2 and TRBJ2-2): EAGVAQSPRYKIIEKRQSVAFWCNPISGHATLYWYQQILGQGPKLLIQFQNNGVVDDSQLPKDRFSAERLKGVDSTLKIQPAKLEDSAVYLCASSPNLGLTNTGELFFGEGSRLTVL.

This clone was recorded many times. The genes are TRBV2 and TRBJ2-3; 7 bases are a match to TRBD1. Germline CDR1 and CDR2: SNHLY and FYNNEI. The length of the CDR3 is 16 residues. V shed 2 bases, J shed 5 bases, and the junction held 10 bases outside the gene matches. The CDR3 region has the DNA TGTGCCAGCAGTGAATCCGGGACAGAGCACATAGATACGCAGTATTTT. As protein: CASSESGTEHIDTQYF.

A few counts support this clone. This CDR3 reads CASSFAGRGTDTQYF. CDR3 in DNA: TGCGCCAGCAGCTTTGCTGGCAGGGGCACAGATACGCAGTATTTT. This chain links TRBV5-1 with TRBJ2-3; a weak D match, TRBD1 (5 bases). Germline loops: CDR1 SGHRS, CDR2 YFSETQ. The CDR3 covers 15 residues. Trimming pared 2 bases from V and 1 base from J, leaving 11 bases between.

J is TRBJ1-3 and V is TRBV7-7; D possibly corresponds to TRBD1 (6 bases). Per the germline V gene, CDR1 is SSHAT and CDR2 is FNYEAQ (reference sequence). The CDR3 consists of 14 residues. Trimming cost V 5 bases and J 0 bases, with 8 bases left between them. CDR3 in amino acids: CASSADSSGNTIYF. In DNA form, the CDR3 reads TGTGCCAGCAGCGCGGACAGCTCTGGAAACACCATATATTTT. Using reference TRBV7-7 and TRBJ1-3 for the parts outside the CDR3, the full variable domain is GAGVSQSPRYKVTKRGQDVTLRCDPISSHATLYWYQQALGQGPEFLTYFNYEAQPDKSGLPSDRFSAERPEGSISTLTIQRTEQRDSAMYRCASSADSSGNTIYFGEGSWLTVV.

This chain joins TRBV11-2 and TRBJ2-1; a possible D gene is TRBD1 (5 bases). The germline V gene encodes CDR1 SGHAT and CDR2 FQNNGV. The ends were cut back, 2 bases at V and 4 bases at J, with 15 bases in the middle. The CDR3 extends over 16 amino acids. CDR3 sequence: CASSLSARTGYNEQFF. DNA for the CDR3: TGTGCCAGCAGCTTAAGTGCCCGAACAGGTTACAATGAGCAGTTCTTC.

The gene calls are TRBV5-6 and TRBJ2-6, with a tentative D call TRBD2 (5 bases). The CDR3 totals 17 residues. CDR1 and CDR2 (germline): SGHDT, YYEEEE. With 1 base removed from V and 4 bases from J, the gap between germline ends came to 15 bases. CDR3 region: CASSLRADVRGANVLTF. Here the CDR3 DNA reads TGTGCCAGCAGCTTGAGAGCGGATGTCCGGGGGGCCAACGTCCTGACTTTC.

The chain uses TRBV6-2 or TRBV6-3 and TRBJ2-1; tentatively, D is TRBD1 (5 bases). The V and J ends lost 6 bases and 2 bases respectively, with 20 bases between them. Per the germline V gene, CDR1 is MNHEY and CDR2 is SVGEGT. The CDR3 is 17 residues long. The CDR3 protein is CASSRTDSVLTYNEQFF. The DNA for the CDR3 is TGTGCCAGCAGCCGAACAGACAGCGTCCTTACCTACAATGAGCAGTTCTTC.

The V gene is TRBV5-6, the J gene TRBJ2-3; 11 bases line up with TRBD1. The CDR3 loop spans 16 amino acids. CDR1 SGHDT and CDR2 YYEEEE come from the germline V gene. The V gene end was trimmed by 3 bases and the J gene end by 5 bases; junction bases not matched to a gene: 8. The chain's CDR3 is CASSSLDRGLEDTQYF. For the CDR3, the DNA is TGTGCCAGCAGCTCTCTGGACAGGGGGCTTGAAGATACGCAGTATTTT. Full variable domain (missing parts from reference TRBV5-6 and TRBJ2-3): DAGVTQSPTHLIKTRGQQVTLRCSPKSGHDTVSWYQQALGQGPQFIFQYYEEEERQRGNFPDRFSGHQFPNYSSELNVNALLLGDSALYLCASSSLDRGLEDTQYFGPGTRLTVL.

The gene calls are TRBV6-5 and TRBJ1-3; unclear D gene. CDR1 is MNHEY and CDR2 is SVGAGI in the germline V gene. The CDR3 sequence is 13 residues long. Deletions cut 6 bases from V and 0 bases from J, with 6 bases between. The CDR3 coding sequence is TGTGCCAGCAGGAGCCACTCTGGAAACACCATATATTTT. Its protein product is CASRSHSGNTIYF.

This sequence joins TRBV19 and TRBJ1-5; D not resolved. Germline V lookup: CDR1 LNHDA, CDR2 SQIVND (reference sequence). V was shortened by 6 bases and J by 7 bases, with 19 bases between the two germline ends. The CDR3 has 15 residues. The CDR3 is CASSSSVGGYQPQHF. In nucleotides, the CDR3 is TGTGCCAGTAGCTCTTCAGTGGGCGGGTACCAGCCCCAGCATTTT.

The chain recombines TRBV2 with TRBJ2-7; TRBD2 aligns across 13 bases. This CDR3 spans 16 amino acids. The V gene end was trimmed by 6 bases and the J gene end by 0 bases; junction bases not matched to a gene: 5. Germline loops: CDR1 SNHLY, CDR2 FYNNEI. CDR3: CASRQGLAGNSYEQYF. In DNA form, the CDR3 reads TGTGCCAGCAGGCAGGGACTAGCGGGGAACTCCTACGAGCAGTACTTC.

The chain links TRBV30 to TRBJ2-7, with D tentatively TRBD1 (5 bases). The germline V and J ends were trimmed by 4 bases and 7 bases, with 17 bases remaining between them. Germline CDR1 GTSNPN, CDR2 SVGIG (reference sequence). This CDR3 has 13 residues. This chain's CDR3 is CAWNRFRAEEQYF. The CDR3 DNA reads TGTGCCTGGAACAGGTTCAGGGCGGAGGAGCAGTACTTC.

This sequence joins TRBV7-2 and TRBJ2-1; 10 bases map to TRBD2. The junction had 12 bases not matched to a gene; V was cut back by 4 bases and J by 9 bases. The CDR3 loop spans 16 amino acids. CDR1 and CDR2 from the germline V gene are SGHTA and FQGNSA. The CDR3 loop is CASSSGWLAGVVEQFF. The CDR3, as DNA: TGTGCCAGCAGCTCGGGGTGGCTAGCGGGAGTCGTTGAGCAGTTCTTC.

Only one count was recorded for this clone. The chain employs TRBV3-1 (or the pseudogene TRBV3-2) and TRBJ2-5, with TRBD2 identical over 13 bases. CDR3 size: 17 residues. V lost 2 bases and J lost 4; bases outside the gene matches: 7. Germline V CDR1 and CDR2: LGHDT, YNNKEL (reference sequence). CDR3 coding DNA: TGTGCCAGCAGCCAAACTAGCGGGAGGGCCGGTAGAGAGACCCAGTACTTC. Translation gives CASSQTSGRAGRETQYF.

The V gene is TRBV5-5, the J gene TRBJ2-5, with a possible D match to TRBD2 (5 bases). Germline V gene lookup returns CDR1 SGHKS and CDR2 YYEKEE (reference sequence). The CDR3 contains 15 residues. Trimming took 3 bases from V and 4 from J, leaving 16 bases between them. The CDR3 sequence: CASSSPGVSVETQYF. CDR3 in DNA: TGTGCCAGCAGCTCGCCCGGGGTATCGGTAGAGACCCAGTACTTC.

The chain has TRBV5-4 and TRBJ1-2, with D hard to call. There are 15 residues in the CDR3. Germline CDR1 reads SGHNT; CDR2 reads YYREEE (reference sequence). Trimming stripped 0 bases from V and 8 bases from J, with 17 bases between. This chain's CDR3 is CASSLASLGRRGYTF. CDR3 DNA sequence: TGTGCCAGCAGCTTGGCCTCCTTGGGCAGGAGGGGCTACACCTTC.

The V gene is TRBV5-1, the J gene TRBJ2-5, with D perhaps TRBD2 (7 bases). The germline V gene has CDR1 SGHRS and CDR2 YFSETQ. The CDR3 is 13 amino acids. Trimming stripped 5 bases from V and 1 base from J, with 9 bases between. The CDR3 bases are TGCGCCAGCAGTCGGGGGGCCCAAGAGACCCAGTACTTC. Translating gives CASSRGAQETQYF.

This sequence joins TRBV30 and TRBJ2-1; the match to TRBD1 covers 8 bases. The germline gives CDR1 GTSNPN, CDR2 SVGIG (reference sequence). The CDR3 runs 13 residues. Trimming at V came to 3 bases and at J to 5 bases, leaving 3 bases not matched to a gene. In nucleotides, the CDR3 is TGTGCCTGGAGCCAGGGGGCGGACAATGAGCAGTTCTTC. It translates to CAWSQGADNEQFF.

The genes are TRBV3-1 (or the pseudogene TRBV3-2) and TRBJ2-2; D ambiguous. Germline V lookup: CDR1 LGHDT, CDR2 YNNKEL (reference sequence). The ends were cut back, 1 base at V and 4 bases at J, with 13 bases in the middle. The CDR3 spans 16 residues. The CDR3 nucleotides are TGTGCCAGCAGCCAAGTCCCAGCGCAGACCACCGGGGAGCTGTTTTTT. Translated, it gives CASSQVPAQTTGELFF.

The rearrangement joins TRBV7-2 to TRBJ2-1; TRBD2 aligns across 8 bases. With V trimmed by 5 bases and J by 7 bases, 16 bases remained unmatched. This CDR3 comprises 17 residues. Germline CDR1 reads SGHTA; CDR2 reads FQGNSA. CDR3: CASSVLPGGDVRNEQFF. The CDR3, as DNA: TGTGCCAGCAGCGTTCTGCCGGGGGGGGATGTGAGGAATGAGCAGTTCTTC.

CDR3 loop: CASSPGGASGDTGELFF. CDR3 DNA: TGTGCCAGCAGCCCAGGTGGGGCTAGCGGGGACACCGGGGAGCTGTTTTTT. The rearrangement uses TRBV7-9 and TRBJ2-2; 9 nucleotides line up with TRBD2. CDR3 length: 17 amino acids. The germline gives CDR1 SEHNR, CDR2 FQNEAQ (reference sequence). Unmatched junction bases numbered 10, after V lost 5 bases and J lost 3 bases.

The chain recombines TRBV7-2 with TRBJ2-3; no firm D call. The CDR3 length is 14 residues. V lost 2 bases and J lost 1, with 7 bases in between. Per the germline V gene, CDR1 is SGHTA and CDR2 is FQGNSA. CDR3 coding DNA: TGTGCCAGCAGCTTATATCGTCGCACAGATACGCAGTATTTT. It specifies CASSLYRRTDTQYF.

The chain uses TRBV11-2 and TRBJ2-7; 9 positions match TRBD1. V shed 1 base, J shed 4 bases, and the junction held 8 bases outside the gene matches. CDR3 length equals 16 residues. Germline CDR1 SGHAT, CDR2 FQNNGV. CDR3 amino acids: CASSLGRGQGVYEQYF. The CDR3 bases are TGTGCCAGCAGCTTAGGTCGGGGACAGGGAGTTTACGAGCAGTACTTC. Filled out from reference TRBV11-2 and TRBJ2-7, the complete variable domain reads EAGVAQSPRYKIIEKRQSVAFWCNPISGHATLYWYQQILGQGPKLLIQFQNNGVVDDSQLPKDRFSAERLKGVDSTLKIQPAKLEDSAVYLCASSLGRGQGVYEQYFGPGTRLTVT.

This chain connects TRBV9 to TRBJ2-7; TRBD1 might be the D (6 bases). V was shortened by 0 bases and J by 4 bases, with 17 bases between the two germline ends. Per germline, CDR1 SGDLS and CDR2 YYNGEE. This CDR3 has 16 residues. The CDR3 region is CASSVAAAQGAYEQYF. The CDR3 DNA sequence: TGTGCCAGCAGCGTAGCCGCCGCACAGGGCGCGTACGAGCAGTACTTC.

This chain links TRBV27 with TRBJ2-7, with TRBD1 as a possible D gene (6 bases). CDR3 size: 15 residues. Trimming cost V 6 bases and J 5 bases, with 20 bases left between them. CDR1 and CDR2 from the germline V gene are MNHEY and SMNVEV (reference sequence). The CDR3, as DNA: TGTGCCAGCAGCTCCTTCACAGGGATCAAGAACGAGCAGTACTTC. This translates into CASSSFTGIKNEQYF.

The chain employs TRBV25-1 and TRBJ2-1; a possible D gene is TRBD2 (7 bases). In germline, CDR1 is MGHDK, CDR2 SYGVNS. Trimming removed 3 bases at V and 9 bases at J, with 12 bases between. The CDR3 contains 13 residues. The CDR3 sequence: CASSEGGQSEQFF. As DNA, the CDR3 is TGTGCCAGCAGTGAGGGGGGGCAGTCTGAGCAGTTCTTC.